The clone carrying this T cell receptor beta chain was seen repeatedly, ten times or more. Its antigen is still unknown. Two oligonucleotides, mixed equimolar, formed the beta constant-region primer covering TRBC1 and TRBC2. Four rounds of PCR amplified the ligated cDNA using nested alpha and beta constant-region primers plus SP2. TCRdb fed the UMI-ligation and nested PCR reads into MiXCR, producing one record per CDR3 protein. The sample records just over 80,000 distinct CDR3 sequences, around 9% being singletons. This sample is drawn from a study of naive and memory T cell subsets. Findings of the study overall: Diversity fell and Gini index rose from naive through CM, EM, EMRA.

V dropped 0 bases and J dropped 1; count of bases not matched to a gene: 5. Germline V CDR1 and CDR2: LNHDA, SQIVND (reference sequence). The CDR3 totals 18 residues. This chain connects TRBV19 to TRBJ2-2, with 10 bases identical to TRBD2. This sequence originates from a human donor in good health. Source material: naive CD8+ T cells from blood. CDR3 DNA sequence: TGTGCCAGTAGTATAGATCGGGCTAGCGGGGGGAACACCGGGGAGCTGTTTTTT. Translation: CASSIDRASGGNTGELFF.